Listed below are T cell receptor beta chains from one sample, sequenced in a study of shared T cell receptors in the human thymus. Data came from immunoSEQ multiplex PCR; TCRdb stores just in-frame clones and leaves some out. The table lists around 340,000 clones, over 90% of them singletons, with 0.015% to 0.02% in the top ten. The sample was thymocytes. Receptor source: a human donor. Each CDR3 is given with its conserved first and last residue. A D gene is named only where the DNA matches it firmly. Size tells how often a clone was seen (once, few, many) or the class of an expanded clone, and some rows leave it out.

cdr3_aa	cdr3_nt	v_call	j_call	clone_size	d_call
CASTRNRDDAYEQYF	TGTGCCAGTACCCGAAACCGGGACGACGCCTACGAGCAGTACTTC	TRBV19	TRBJ2-7	-	-
CASSQVWDHPQHF	TGCGCCAGCAGCCAAGTTTGGGATCACCCCCAGCATTTT	TRBV4-1	TRBJ1-5	-	-
CANSPLTDPHSNQPQHF	TGTGCCAACAGTCCCCTGACAGATCCACATAGCAATCAGCCCCAGCATTTT	TRBV28	TRBJ1-5	-	-
CASSLEEAETQYF	TGTGCCAGCAGCTTGGAGGAGGCAGAGACCCAGTACTTC	TRBV5-4	TRBJ2-5	-	-
CATSGPGNTGELFF	TGCGCCACCTCTGGGCCCGGAAACACCGGGGAGCTGTTTTTT	TRBV5-1	TRBJ2-2	-	-
CASSKGLAGGSYEQYF	TGTGCCAGCAGCAAAGGACTAGCGGGAGGATCCTACGAGCAGTACTTC	TRBV27	TRBJ2-7	-	TRBD2
CASSGDRGRYEQYF	TGCGCCAGCAGCGGGGACAGGGGGCGATACGAGCAGTACTTC	TRBV5-1	TRBJ2-7	-	TRBD1
CASSLKGTGEGQPQHF	TGTGCCAGCAGTTTAAAGGGGACAGGGGAGGGTCAGCCCCAGCATTTT	TRBV27	TRBJ1-5	once	TRBD1
CASKAYIWKTQYF	TGTGCCAGCAAGGCCTACATTTGGAAGACCCAGTACTTC	TRBV2	TRBJ2-5	-	-
CASSIAATAGGANYGYTF	TGTGCCAGTAGTATCGCGGCTACGGCAGGGGGAGCTAACTATGGCTACACCTTC	TRBV19	TRBJ1-2	-	TRBD1
CASSDSSQAGTDCTQYF	TGTGCCAGCAGTGACTCGAGTCAGGCAGGGACGGATTGTACGCAGTATTTT	TRBV6-4	TRBJ2-3	-	-
CATSRGQGERAFF	TGTGCCACCAGCAGGGGGCAGGGAGAGCGGGCTTTCTTT	TRBV15	TRBJ1-1	once	-
CASSSPDRGDQPQHF	TGTGCCAGCAGTTCCCCCGACAGGGGGGATCAGCCCCAGCATTTT	TRBV25-1	TRBJ1-5	-	TRBD1
CASPSPESGRCTDTQYF	TGTGCCAGCCCCTCTCCGGAGAGCGGGAGATGCACAGATACGCAGTATTTT	TRBV28	TRBJ2-3	-	TRBD2
CASSFLGQYEQFF	TGTGCCAGCAGTTTCCTAGGACAGTATGAGCAGTTCTTC	TRBV27	TRBJ2-1	-	-
CASGAGPQETQYF	TGTGCCAGTGGGGCAGGCCCACAAGAGACCCAGTACTTC	TRBV9	TRBJ2-5	-	-
CSVEMGLAGGGYEQYF	TGCAGCGTTGAAATGGGACTAGCGGGAGGTGGCTACGAGCAGTACTTC	TRBV29-1	TRBJ2-7	-	TRBD2
CAWSFGLAGVEQYF	TGTGCCTGGAGTTTCGGACTAGCGGGAGTCGAGCAGTACTTC	TRBV30	TRBJ2-7	once	TRBD2
CASSHIVYYEQYF	TGCGCCAGCAGCCATATAGTGTACTACGAGCAGTACTTC	TRBV4-1	TRBJ2-7	-	-
CASSKEDSGRYEQYF	TGTGCCAGCAGCAAAGAGGATAGCGGGAGATACGAGCAGTACTTC	TRBV21-1	TRBJ2-7	-	-